These 9 T cell receptor beta chains were all obtained from the same sample, sequenced in a study of T cell repertoires in cytomegalovirus infection. Antigen specificity for these receptors is unknown. TCRdb passed the reads through MiXCR, listing each CDR3 protein once. The sample records 250,000 to 400,000 distinct CDR3 sequences, roughly 25% being singletons. The sequenced sample was cultured PBMCs, obtained from culture after CMV antigen stimulation. All receptors derive from a human donor in good health (CMV status not recorded). Some clones in this sample may be carry-over from other donors' samples.

This clonotype was observed at least ten times. The genes are TRBV12-3 or TRBV12-4 and TRBJ2-3; perhaps TRBD1 as D (6 bases). Trimming took 6 bases from V and 4 from J, leaving 11 bases between them. The CDR3 has 13 residues. CDR3 in DNA: TGTGCCAGCAGACCAACAGGGTCAGATACGCAGTATTTT. This translates into CASRPTGSDTQYF.

The chain couples TRBV10-3 to TRBJ2-2; 8 nucleotides match TRBD1. Germline assignment: CDR1 ENHRY and CDR2 SYGVKD. The length of the CDR3 is 14 residues. The CDR3 reads CAFSGTGVTGELFF. Written as DNA, the CDR3 is TGTGCTTTCTCCGGGACAGGTGTCACCGGGGAGCTGTTTTTT.

The rearrangement uses TRBV10-3 and TRBJ2-7; D is ambiguous. V was shortened by 0 bases and J by 8 bases, with 8 bases between the two germline ends. Germline V gene lookup returns CDR1 ENHRY and CDR2 SYGVKD. The CDR3 has 12 residues. The DNA of the CDR3 is TGTGCCATCAGTGAGTCGGGTGTCAAGCAGTACGTC. Amino acid sequence: CAISESGVKQYV.

The rearrangement links TRBV5-1 to TRBJ2-3, with D perhaps TRBD2 (6 bases). The CDR3 extends over 13 amino acids. Germline values: CDR1 SGHRS, CDR2 YFSETQ. Trimming cost V 0 bases and J 5 bases, with 7 bases left between them. CDR3 residues: CASSLVAVDTQYF. The CDR3 DNA sequence: TGCGCCAGCAGCTTGGTAGCGGTAGATACGCAGTATTTT.

The V call is TRBV6-6, the J call TRBJ2-7; TRBD2 matches 13 bases. J lost 3 bases, V lost 6 bases, and 8 bases had no gene match. This CDR3 is 16 amino acids long. Germline lookup yields CDR1 MNHNY and CDR2 SVGAGI (reference sequence). CDR3 in DNA: TGTGCCAGCAGGGGCACGACTAGCGGGAGGCGCTACGAGCAGTACGTC. Its protein is CASRGTTSGRRYEQYV.

This clonotype was observed at least ten times. The V call is TRBV7-9, the J call TRBJ1-2; D gene unclear. This CDR3 is built from 15 residues. Germline V gene lookup returns CDR1 SEHNR and CDR2 FQNEAQ (reference sequence). Trimming removed 4 bases from V and 0 bases from J, with 12 bases in between. CDR3 coding DNA: TGTGCCAGCAGCTCTCAGGTAGAAGCTAACTATGGCTACACCTTC. Translation: CASSSQVEANYGYTF.

The chain carries TRBV12-3 or TRBV12-4 and TRBJ2-5; 11 nucleotides align to TRBD2. Unmatched junction bases numbered 4, after V lost 4 bases and J lost 0 bases. The CDR3 is 16 amino acids. The CDR3 region has the DNA TGTGCCAGCAGTTATAGGACTAGCGGGTACCAAGAGACCCAGTACTTC. Translation: CASSYRTSGYQETQYF.

This clonotype rates as medium-sized. The chain uses TRBV7-2 and TRBJ2-3; D is unclear. Trimming cost V 1 base and J 5 bases, with 10 bases left between them. Germline V gives CDR1 SGHTA, CDR2 FQGNSA. The CDR3 is 14 residues long. The CDR3 DNA reads as TGTGCCAGCAGCTTAGAGGCTAGGGAAGATACGCAGTATTTT. Translation gives CASSLEAREDTQYF.

This clonotype was counted a single time. The chain couples TRBV28 to TRBJ1-1; 8 bases are shared with TRBD1. Unmatched junction bases numbered 12, after V lost 3 bases and J lost 12 bases. Germline loops: CDR1 MDHEN, CDR2 SYDVKM. This CDR3 is 14 amino acids long. The CDR3, as DNA: TGTGCCAGCAGTTTCTTATCCGGGACAGGAATAACTTTCTTT. Its translation: CASSFLSGTGITFF.